Below, one TCR beta chain is given with its context. This CDR3 contains 12 residues. Germline lookup yields CDR1 KGHDR and CDR2 SFDVKD. V was clipped by 2 bases and J by 6 bases, with 4 bases between them. Some clones are missing from TCRdb's copy, which holds only in-frame ones; the method was immunoSEQ multiplex PCR. The data hold more than 350,000 clones, with 70% to 90% observed a single time. This sample stems from a study of blood T cell repertoires in COVID-19. The receptor was isolated from a woman aged 30 to 39 with COVID-19, enrolled during active disease. The sequenced sample consisted of peripheral blood. The chain combines TRBV24-1 with TRBJ1-5; D gene ambiguous. The CDR3 loop reads CATSDYGQPQHF. CDR3 in DNA: TGTGCCACCAGTGATTACGGTCAGCCCCAGCATTTT.